A single sample gave rise to the 26 T cell receptor beta chains below, sequenced in a study of glioma-infiltrating T cells after dendritic cell vaccination. This sample's time point: after dendritic cell vaccination, including at tumor progression/relapse. Only in-frame clones appear in the TCRdb table, and some are missing; sequencing was by immunoSEQ multiplex PCR. The sample lists roughly 80,000 clones, around nine tenths occurring once. The source was blood, collected after dendritic cell vaccination. These receptors originate from a human donor with glioblastoma.

This chain links TRBV27 with TRBJ1-6, with a possible D match to TRBD1 (6 bases). Trimming took off 5 bases at V and 3 bases at J, with 14 bases between the two ends. The germline gives CDR1 MNHEY, CDR2 SMNVEV (reference sequence). This CDR3 is 16 amino acids long. The CDR3 DNA reads TGTGCCAGCAGTCTACAGGGTCTACGCTATAATTCACCCCTCCACTTT. Encoded protein: CASSLQGLRYNSPLHF.

This chain links TRBV9 with TRBJ2-5; a weak D match, TRBD1 (6 bases). From germline, CDR1 is SGDLS and CDR2 YYNGEE. V lost 0 bases to trimming and J lost 5 bases, with 11 bases between them. This CDR3 spans 14 amino acids. Here the CDR3 reads CASSVGGRGETQYF. The CDR3 region has the DNA TGTGCCAGCAGCGTAGGGGGGCGCGGGGAGACCCAGTACTTC.

The J gene is TRBJ2-1, the V gene TRBV30, with TRBD2 matching over 13 bases. The CDR3 runs to 15 residues. The germline V gene has CDR1 GTSNPN and CDR2 SVGIG (reference sequence). V lost 3 bases to trimming and J lost 8 bases; unmatched junction nucleotides: 7. The CDR3 reads CAWSGGLAGYDEQFF. CDR3 coding DNA: TGTGCCTGGAGCGGGGGACTAGCGGGATATGATGAGCAGTTCTTC.

The chain joins TRBV5-1 to TRBJ2-5, with 9 bases that match TRBD2. CDR3 length: 15 residues. J was trimmed by 5 bases and V by 1 base; bases with no gene match: 6. Germline CDR1 reads SGHRS; CDR2 reads YFSETQ. The DNA of the CDR3 is TGCGCCAGCAGCTTGCCTAGCGGGGACGGGGAGACCCAGTACTTC. Translated, it gives CASSLPSGDGETQYF.

This rearrangement joins TRBV11-2 to TRBJ2-7; TRBD1 agrees at 8 bases. In germline, CDR1 is SGHAT, CDR2 FQNNGV. J gave up 7 bases and V 5 bases, and 10 bases lay outside the gene matches. CDR3 length equals 14 residues. The CDR3 region is CASSPRVQGGEQYF. The CDR3, as DNA: TGTGCCAGCAGCCCTCGGGTACAGGGGGGTGAGCAGTACTTC.

The rearrangement joins TRBV7-2 to TRBJ2-1, with 8 bases that match TRBD2. This CDR3 comprises 15 residues. CDR1 and CDR2 from the germline V gene are SGHTA and FQGNSA. V gave up 5 bases and J gave up 3 bases; unmatched junction bases: 6. The CDR3 here is CASSPASGYYNEQFF. CDR3 in DNA: TGTGCCAGCAGCCCCGCTAGCGGGTACTACAATGAGCAGTTCTTC.

The J gene is TRBJ2-7, the V gene TRBV4-1, with 7 bases identical to TRBD2. The germline CDR1 and CDR2 sequences are MGHRA and YSYEKL. The CDR3 length is 13 residues. The ends lost 8 bases at V and 3 bases at J; junction bases unmatched: 7. The CDR3 region is CASGRAVDYEQYF. The CDR3 nucleotides read TGCGCCAGCGGGAGGGCCGTGGACTACGAGCAGTACTTC.

This clone was recorded only once. The rearrangement links TRBV5-4 to TRBJ2-7; possibly TRBD2 for D (5 bases). V was cut by 4 bases and J by 3 bases, with 17 bases left in between. The CDR3 runs to 15 residues. Germline V gene sequence: CDR1 SGHNT, CDR2 YYREEE (reference sequence). CDR3 bases: TGTGCCAGCAGCCCCCAGACCGCAGGAGGCTACGAGCAGTACTTC. It specifies CASSPQTAGGYEQYF.

The chain uses TRBV5-1 and TRBJ2-3, with unresolved D. The germline gives CDR1 SGHRS, CDR2 YFSETQ. The CDR3 runs 14 residues. V was pared by 4 bases and J by 3 bases, with 12 bases between. The CDR3 region has the DNA TGCGCCAGCAGCCCCGGTCGTTTTACAGATACGCAGTATTTT. Protein product: CASSPGRFTDTQYF.

This chain uses TRBV6-1 with TRBJ2-4; a weak D match, TRBD2 (5 bases). The CDR3 has 13 amino acids. Germline V gene sequence: CDR1 MNHNS, CDR2 SASEGT. V was cut by 5 bases and J by 6 bases, with 11 bases left in between. In DNA form, the CDR3 reads TGTGCCAGCAGTCTCGGAGGCAGAAACATTCAGTACTTC. Its protein product is CASSLGGRNIQYF.

This clone has a handful of counts. CDR3 nucleotides: TGCAGCGTTGAATTAAAAGCTCAAGAGACCCAGTACTTC. It encodes CSVELKAQETQYF. V gene TRBV29-1 combines with J gene TRBJ2-5; no clear D gene. Germline loops: CDR1 SQVTM, CDR2 ANQGSEA. The CDR3 has 13 amino acids. V was clipped by 2 bases and J by 2 bases, with 9 bases between them.

This clone was picked up one time. This rearrangement joins TRBV5-4 to TRBJ1-2; D might be TRBD1 (5 bases). The V gene lost 2 bases and the J gene lost 5 bases, with 10 bases spanning the gap. This CDR3 is 13 amino acids long. Germline CDR1 and CDR2: SGHNT and YYREEE (reference sequence). CDR3 amino acids: CASSLTGFYGYTF. CDR3 coding DNA: TGTGCCAGCAGCTTAACAGGATTTTATGGCTACACCTTC.

J is TRBJ2-7 and V is TRBV28; 11 bases match TRBD2. This CDR3 has 17 amino acids. CDR1 MDHEN and CDR2 SYDVKM come from the germline V gene. The junction had 18 bases not matched to a gene; V was cut back by 7 bases and J by 7 bases. The CDR3: CASIRGGLAGGTGEQYF. For the CDR3, the DNA is TGTGCCAGCATTAGGGGGGGCCTAGCGGGAGGTACGGGAGAGCAGTACTTC.

The chain joins TRBV19 to TRBJ1-5; D is unclear. CDR3 size: 16 residues. CDR1 and CDR2 from the germline V gene are LNHDA and SQIVND (reference sequence). V shed 3 bases and J shed 1 base, with 13 bases lying between them. As DNA, the CDR3 is TGTGCCAGTAGTATGGTGAGGGTTTTAAGCAATCAGCCCCAGCATTTT. This encodes CASSMVRVLSNQPQHF.

The genes are TRBV9 and TRBJ2-7, with 9 bases that match TRBD2. The germline V gene encodes CDR1 SGDLS and CDR2 YYNGEE. This CDR3 is built from 15 residues. J lost 0 bases, V lost 4 bases, and 5 bases had no gene match. The CDR3 spells CASSSSGTISYEQYF. The CDR3 region has the DNA TGTGCCAGCAGCTCTAGCGGGACAATCTCCTACGAGCAGTACTTC.

The gene calls are TRBV6-1 and TRBJ2-5, with 7 bases aligning to TRBD1. The CDR3 runs 13 residues. The germline V gene has CDR1 MNHNS and CDR2 SASEGT. J gave up 2 bases and V 8 bases, and 5 bases lay outside the gene matches. The DNA for the CDR3 is TGTGCCAGCTCGAGGGACAGACAAGAGACCCAGTACTTC. Encoded protein: CASSRDRQETQYF.

This sequence joins TRBV11-3 and TRBJ2-1; tentative D call: TRBD2 (6 bases). The CDR3 totals 16 residues. V lost 5 bases, J lost 0 bases, and 14 bases lay in between. Germline V CDR1 and CDR2: SGHNT, YENEEA. The CDR3 DNA reads TGTGCCAGCAGCCCAGGGTCGGAGGGCTCCTACAATGAGCAGTTCTTC. The encoded protein is CASSPGSEGSYNEQFF.

The chain joins TRBV5-4 to TRBJ2-7, with D possibly matching TRBD2 (6 bases). CDR1 SGHNT and CDR2 YYREEE come from the germline V gene (reference sequence). V gave up 5 bases and J gave up 0 bases, with 15 bases separating them. There are 15 residues in the CDR3. CDR3: CASSFGGSSSYEQYF. In DNA, the CDR3 is TGTGCCAGCAGTTTTGGAGGGTCGAGCTCCTACGAGCAGTACTTC.

The chain links TRBV6-6 to TRBJ1-1; no clear D. This CDR3 is built from 13 residues. The V end was cut by 5 bases, the J end by 0 bases, with 7 bases between. Germline assignment: CDR1 MNHNY and CDR2 SVGAGI (reference sequence). The CDR3 protein is CASSQSVNTEAFF. CDR3 nucleotides: TGTGCCAGCAGTCAATCGGTGAACACTGAAGCTTTCTTT.

J is TRBJ1-1 and V is TRBV18; D is unresolved. The CDR3 is made up of 13 amino acids. V lost 5 bases, J lost 5 bases, and 12 bases lay in between. Germline CDR1 reads KGHSH; CDR2 reads LQKENI. In DNA form, the CDR3 reads TGTGCCAGCTCAGGGAGCGATGGGACTGAAGCTTTCTTT. It encodes CASSGSDGTEAFF.

This chain joins TRBV7-8 and TRBJ2-4, with TRBD1 identical over 8 bases. V lost 2 bases and J lost 15; bases outside the gene matches: 12. Germline CDR1 SGHVS, CDR2 FQNEAQ. The length of the CDR3 is 14 residues. For the CDR3, the DNA is TGTGCCAGCAGCTTATCTCAGGCCGGGACAGGAACGTACTTC. Residues: CASSLSQAGTGTYF.

Points on this clone: The germline gene is not matched at one end of the junction; a read error may be the cause. The chain carries TRBV6-5 and TRBJ2-7, with TRBD2 matching over 10 bases. This CDR3 region has 12 residues. Germline lookup yields CDR1 MNHEY and CDR2 SVGAGI. The CDR3 is CASSPGSGRPQF. Written as DNA, the CDR3 is TGTGCCAGCAGCCCAGGTAGCGGGAGGCCTCAATTC.

The chain uses TRBV5-6 and TRBJ2-3, with TRBD2 as a possible D gene (6 bases). The CDR3 is made up of 15 amino acids. V was cut by 0 bases and J by 2 bases, with 10 bases left in between. The germline gives CDR1 SGHDT, CDR2 YYEEEE. The CDR3 region is CASSLVEGTTDTQYF. CDR3 DNA sequence: TGTGCCAGCAGCTTGGTGGAGGGGACCACAGATACGCAGTATTTT.

The chain joins TRBV27 to TRBJ2-3, with D hard to call. The germline gives CDR1 MNHEY, CDR2 SMNVEV (reference sequence). The CDR3 length is 14 residues. Trimming stripped 1 base from V and 4 bases from J, with 9 bases between. The CDR3 loop is CASSLLTGSDTQYF. For the CDR3, the DNA is TGTGCCAGCAGTTTATTAACCGGGTCAGATACGCAGTATTTT.

V and J are TRBV5-6 and TRBJ2-1; 11 positions agree with TRBD2. The CDR3 sequence is 12 residues long. CDR1 and CDR2 from the germline V gene are SGHDT and YYEEEE. The J segment lost 15 bases and the V segment lost 4 bases, leaving 6 bases of the junction unmatched. This CDR3 is CASSRGLAVGFF. CDR3 sequence (DNA): TGTGCCAGCAGCAGGGGACTAGCGGTCGGGTTCTTC.

The chain couples TRBV7-6 to TRBJ2-1; D remains ambiguous. The CDR3 contains 15 residues. CDR1 SGHVS and CDR2 FNYEAQ come from the germline V gene. Trimming left V 1 base short and J 8 bases short, with 15 bases between. As DNA, the CDR3 is TGTGCCAGCAGCTTAGAGTTAACCGGTCACTATGAGCAGTTCTTC. It encodes CASSLELTGHYEQFF.